Below are 26 T cell receptor beta chains sequenced from a single sample in a study of blood T cell repertoires in COVID-19. The protocol was immunoSEQ multiplex PCR, while the TCRdb copy is restricted to in-frame clones and leaves out a portion. Counted here are around 130,000 clones, around three quarters occurring once; the ten biggest clones make up 10% to 12%. The sequencing sample was made of peripheral blood. These receptors were collected from a human donor in a cohort sampled during active COVID-19.

The chain combines TRBV4-1 with TRBJ2-2; TRBD2 agrees at 8 bases. V lost 4 bases, J lost 0 bases, and 10 bases stayed unmatched. This CDR3 comprises 18 residues. The germline CDR1 and CDR2 sequences are MGHRA and YSYEKL. CDR3 residues: CASSPPPGLAANTGELFF. The CDR3 region has the DNA TGCGCCAGCAGCCCTCCCCCTGGACTAGCTGCGAACACCGGGGAGCTGTTTTTT.

CDR3 sequence reads: CASSLSPEKLFF. CDR3 DNA: TGTGCCAGCAGCCTCTCCCCTGAAAAACTGTTTTTT. The chain is built from TRBV3-1 (or the pseudogene TRBV3-2) and TRBJ1-4; D is unclear. V was pared by 4 bases and J by 7 bases, with 7 bases between. The CDR3 spans 12 residues. Germline loops: CDR1 LGHDT, CDR2 YNNKEL (reference sequence).

This chain connects TRBV6-2 or TRBV6-3 to TRBJ1-5; D gene unclear. Germline values: CDR1 MNHEY, CDR2 SVGEGT. V was shortened by 2 bases and J by 5 bases, with 10 bases between the two germline ends. The CDR3 covers 14 residues. CDR3: CASSYLTGYQPQHF. CDR3 bases: TGTGCCAGCAGTTACCTTACGGGTTATCAGCCCCAGCATTTT.

This chain links TRBV6-5 with TRBJ1-1; D is undetermined. The germline V gene has CDR1 MNHEY and CDR2 SVGAGI. CDR3 length: 14 residues. The V and J ends lost 2 bases and 5 bases respectively, with 12 bases between them. DNA of the CDR3: TGTGCCAGCAGTTACCAATCAACGGGGACTGAAGCTTTCTTT. Translating gives CASSYQSTGTEAFF.

The chain employs TRBV7-6 and TRBJ1-4; possibly TRBD1 for D (6 bases). Germline CDR1 and CDR2: SGHVS and FNYEAQ. The CDR3 loop spans 13 amino acids. Between the trimmed V and J ends, which lost 5 bases and 5 bases, there was a span of 9 bases. CDR3 coding DNA: TGTGCCAGCAGCGGGACATCGAATGAAAAACTGTTTTTT. Translating it yields CASSGTSNEKLFF.

The chain combines TRBV21-1 with TRBJ1-6; TRBD1, as called in the table, went unchecked against the DNA. TRBV21-1 is a documented pseudogene. The CDR3 loop spans 21 amino acids. The CDR3 coding sequence is TGTGCCAGCACCGTACCGTACCGCTGGGACAGGGCGATCGGGAATAATTCACCCCTCCACTTT. The encoded protein is CASTVPYRWDRAIGNNSPLHF.

V usage is TRBV2 and J usage is TRBJ2-7, with 7 bases lining up with TRBD1. The CDR3 has 12 residues. The ends lost 7 bases at V and 6 bases at J; junction bases unmatched: 6. Germline V lookup: CDR1 SNHLY, CDR2 FYNNEI. The CDR3 here is CASIRTGGEQYF. CDR3 coding DNA: TGTGCCAGCATCCGGACAGGCGGCGAGCAGTACTTC.

The chain recombines TRBV24-1 with TRBJ2-1, with D perhaps TRBD1 (5 bases). Germline V lookup: CDR1 KGHDR, CDR2 SFDVKD. The CDR3 loop spans 14 amino acids. Trimming shortened V by 4 bases and J by 12 bases, and 18 bases separated the two germline ends. The CDR3, as DNA: TGTGCCACCAGTGACCCGGTGCAGGGTCAGAGGCAGTTCTTC. Protein product: CATSDPVQGQRQFF.

The chain links TRBV6-2 or TRBV6-3 to TRBJ1-1, with 9 bases aligning to TRBD1. The CDR3 length is 17 residues. In germline, CDR1 is MNHEY, CDR2 SVGEGT. V shed 2 bases and J 2 bases; nucleotides not matched to a gene: 9. The CDR3 coding sequence is TGTGCCAGCAGTTACCTCCCGGGACAGGGCGGTAACACTGAAGCTTTCTTT. Translation: CASSYLPGQGGNTEAFF.

V usage is TRBV7-8 and J usage is TRBJ2-7, with TRBD1 as a possible D gene (8 bases). Per germline, CDR1 SGHVS and CDR2 FQNEAQ. The CDR3 runs to 13 residues. V was clipped by 5 bases and J by 4 bases, with 12 bases between them. The CDR3 bases are TGTGCCAGCAGCCCACAGGGGGGGTACGAGCAGTACTTC. Amino acid sequence: CASSPQGGYEQYF.

The chain recombines TRBV3-1 (or the pseudogene TRBV3-2) with TRBJ1-2; unclear D gene. The CDR3 has 14 amino acids. V lost 1 base and J 1 base, leaving 7 bases between the germline ends. CDR1 LGHDT and CDR2 YNNKEL come from the germline V gene (reference sequence). CDR3 residues: CASSQVRSNYGYTF. The CDR3 nucleotides read TGTGCCAGCAGCCAAGTACGGAGTAACTATGGCTACACCTTC.

The chain has TRBV5-5 and TRBJ1-2; maybe TRBD1 (6 bases). Trimming pared 4 bases from V and 6 bases from J, leaving 16 bases between. CDR1 is SGHKS and CDR2 is YYEKEE in the germline V gene (reference sequence). This CDR3 has 14 amino acids. The DNA of the CDR3 is TGTGCCAGCAGCCAACCGGGACAAGCAGATGGCTACACCTTC. Amino acids: CASSQPGQADGYTF.

This chain uses TRBV5-1 with TRBJ2-7; a possible D gene is TRBD1 (5 bases). Deletions cut 2 bases from V and 1 base from J, with 10 bases between. Germline V CDR1 and CDR2: SGHRS, YFSETQ. The CDR3 has 14 amino acids. The CDR3 protein is CASSLTGSSYEQYF. In DNA, the CDR3 is TGCGCCAGCAGCTTAACAGGATCTTCCTACGAGCAGTACTTC.

The chain links TRBV5-1 to TRBJ1-1; 9 bases are a match to TRBD1. J was trimmed by 0 bases and V by 4 bases; bases with no gene match: 1. This CDR3 comprises 14 residues. Per germline, CDR1 SGHRS and CDR2 YFSETQ. CDR3: CASSRTGVNTEAFF. DNA of the CDR3: TGCGCCAGCAGCCGGACAGGGGTGAACACTGAAGCTTTCTTT.

This chain connects TRBV27 to TRBJ1-2, with 7 bases lining up with TRBD1. Germline V lookup: CDR1 MNHEY, CDR2 SMNVEV (reference sequence). V was pared by 10 bases and J by 0 bases, with 2 bases of the junction left unmatched. The CDR3 is 12 amino acids. The CDR3 nucleotides read TGTGCCACCGGGACAGCTAACTATGGCTACACCTTC. This sequence encodes CATGTANYGYTF.

The rearrangement joins TRBV27 to TRBJ1-4; TRBD1 agrees at 7 bases. Trimming took 5 bases from V and 5 from J; bases not matched to a gene: 8. This CDR3 comprises 15 residues. Germline assignment: CDR1 MNHEY and CDR2 SMNVEV (reference sequence). In DNA form, the CDR3 reads TGTGCCAGCAGTCCTACAGGGGCCCCCAATGAAAAACTGTTTTTT. Its translation: CASSPTGAPNEKLFF.

The rearrangement joins TRBV7-9 to TRBJ1-1; D not resolved. V dropped 3 bases and J dropped 3 bases, with 8 bases sitting between them. The CDR3 is 13 amino acids. Germline values: CDR1 SEHNR, CDR2 FQNEAQ (reference sequence). CDR3 sequence reads: CASSLEGHTEAFF. DNA for the CDR3: TGTGCCAGCAGCTTGGAGGGCCACACTGAAGCTTTCTTT.

The chain combines TRBV30 with TRBJ2-5, with TRBD1 as a possible D gene (6 bases). V was shortened by 3 bases and J by 1 base, with 12 bases between the two germline ends. There are 14 residues in the CDR3. Germline V CDR1 and CDR2: GTSNPN, SVGIG (reference sequence). The CDR3 loop reads CAWRTRGRQETQYF. CDR3 nucleotides: TGTGCCTGGAGAACCAGGGGTCGCCAAGAGACCCAGTACTTC. The entire variable domain, with the rest obtained from reference TRBV30 and TRBJ2-5, is as follows: SQTIHQWPATLVQPVGSPLSLECTVEGTSNPNLYWYRQAAGRGLQLLFYSVGIGQISSEVPQNLSASRPQDRQFILSSKKLLLSDSGFYLCAWRTRGRQETQYFGPGTRLLVL.

The V and J genes are TRBV7-8 and TRBJ2-7; 12 bases align to TRBD2. Trimming at V came to 5 bases and at J to 3 bases, leaving 5 bases not matched to a gene. There are 15 residues in the CDR3. Germline V gene data show CDR1 as SGHVS and CDR2 as FQNEAQ. CDR3 sequence: CASSTWTSGDYEQYF. The CDR3 DNA follows: TGTGCCAGCAGCACCTGGACTAGCGGGGACTACGAGCAGTACTTC.

The chain is built from TRBV14 and TRBJ1-1; possibly TRBD1 for D (6 bases). Germline V gene lookup returns CDR1 SGHDN and CDR2 FVKESK. V dropped 1 base and J dropped 1 base, with 13 bases sitting between them. The CDR3 consists of 16 residues. The CDR3 sequence: CASSQVLGHGNTEAFF. CDR3 DNA sequence: TGTGCCAGCAGCCAAGTCTTGGGACACGGGAACACTGAAGCTTTCTTT.

V usage is TRBV11-2 and J usage is TRBJ1-2; 7 bases are a match to TRBD1. Trimming cost V 3 bases and J 2 bases; bases outside gene matches: 6. CDR1 is SGHAT, CDR2 FQNNGV, per germline. CDR3 length equals 15 residues. This CDR3 is CASSLYRDSNYGYTF. The CDR3 DNA sequence: TGTGCCAGCAGCTTGTACCGGGACAGCAACTATGGCTACACCTTC.

This sequence joins TRBV10-2 and TRBJ1-5; possibly TRBD1 for D (6 bases). The V end lost 6 bases, the J end lost 7 bases, and 13 bases lay between the germline ends. Germline CDR1 is WSHSY and CDR2 is SAAADI. The CDR3 loop spans 13 amino acids. The DNA of the CDR3 is TGCGCCAGCAGGTCAGGGGTGGAACAGCCCCAGCATTTT. It encodes CASRSGVEQPQHF.

This clone occurred a few times. The CDR3 DNA sequence: TGTGCCAGCAGCTCGTACAACCCTGGCGGCTACACCTTC. Protein sequence: CASSSYNPGGYTF. The J gene is TRBJ1-2, the V gene TRBV7-9; D unclear. CDR1 is SEHNR, CDR2 FQNEAQ, per germline (reference sequence). The CDR3 extends over 13 amino acids. The ends were cut back, 4 bases at V and 8 bases at J, with 14 bases in the middle.

In its sample, this clone was seen once. The chain couples TRBV29-1 to TRBJ2-1, with 8 bases aligning to TRBD2. The junction had 12 bases not matched to a gene; V was cut back by 7 bases and J by 10 bases. Per the germline V gene, CDR1 is SQVTM and CDR2 is ANQGSEA. The CDR3 contains 13 residues. As DNA, the CDR3 is TGCAGCGGCCGGACTAGCTCCTCGGGCGAGCAGTTCTTC. Amino acids: CSGRTSSSGEQFF.

The chain couples TRBV12-3 or TRBV12-4 to TRBJ1-1; TRBD1 matches 8 bases. This CDR3 comprises 13 residues. With V trimmed by 1 base and J by 11 bases, 6 bases remained unmatched. The CDR3 is CASSLVPGGEAFF. CDR3 sequence (DNA): TGTGCCAGCAGTTTAGTGCCAGGGGGCGAGGCTTTCTTT.

A single count supports this clone. This rearrangement joins TRBV28 to TRBJ1-5; TRBD1 is a possible D gene (5 bases). The CDR3 is 15 residues long. The ends were cut back, 4 bases at V and 4 bases at J, with 14 bases in the middle. The germline V gene encodes CDR1 MDHEN and CDR2 SYDVKM. The CDR3 coding sequence is TGTGCCAGCAGTTCCCCAGGGAGGAGGAATCAGCCCCAGCATTTT. It codes for CASSSPGRRNQPQHF.